One sample yielded the 25 T cell receptor beta chains listed below, sequenced in a study of control samples from healthy donors and cancer patients. Assay: immunoSEQ multiplex PCR; the TCRdb copy retains only in-frame clones and omits some. This sample has approximately 98,000 clones; almost 85% occur once, and the top ten carry 6.5%. The source material was blood. The receptors shown here come from a man aged 18 to 35 in good health.

The chain has TRBV25-1 and TRBJ2-2; 10 positions agree with TRBD2. Germline loops: CDR1 MGHDK, CDR2 SYGVNS. With V trimmed by 2 bases and J by 3 bases, 6 bases remained unmatched. The CDR3 has 17 residues. DNA of the CDR3: TGTGCCAGCAGTGAAGGGAGCGGGGGGGCCGACACCGGGGAGCTGTTTTTT. Translating it yields CASSEGSGGADTGELFF.

The chain carries TRBV6-5 and TRBJ2-5; 12 bases fit TRBD2. CDR1 is MNHEY and CDR2 is SVGAGI in the germline V gene. This CDR3 spans 14 amino acids. Germline trimming cut 4 bases from V and 4 bases from J; bases unmatched to any gene: 1. CDR3 nucleotide sequence: TGTGCCAGCAGTTTGGGACTAGCGGGAGAGACCCAGTACTTC. Its translation is CASSLGLAGETQYF.

The rearrangement links TRBV19 to TRBJ1-5; D might be TRBD1 (6 bases). V lost 6 bases, J lost 4 bases, and 16 bases lay in between. The V gene's germline CDR1 is LNHDA and CDR2 SQIVND (reference sequence). CDR3 size: 15 residues. The CDR3 reads CASRKGGMGNQPQHF. Written as DNA, the CDR3 is TGTGCCAGTAGGAAGGGGGGGATGGGTAATCAGCCCCAGCATTTT.

This sequence joins TRBV4-1 and TRBJ2-3; no clear D. With 1 base removed from V and 8 bases from J, the gap between germline ends came to 16 bases. The germline gives CDR1 MGHRA, CDR2 YSYEKL. This CDR3 is built from 15 residues. The CDR3 region has the DNA TGCGCCAGCAGCCAAGGACGGGCTCCGGAATCTACGCAGTATTTT. Translated: CASSQGRAPESTQYF.

This chain links TRBV6-5 with TRBJ1-1; 12 nucleotides line up with TRBD1. Germline trimming cut 6 bases from V and 5 bases from J; bases unmatched to any gene: 7. The CDR3 is 15 amino acids. Germline V lookup: CDR1 MNHEY, CDR2 SVGAGI. The DNA for the CDR3 is TGTGCCAGCAGGCCCGGGACAGGGGGCCGAACTGAAGCTTTCTTT. Protein product: CASRPGTGGRTEAFF.

The rearrangement links TRBV5-1 to TRBJ2-7; weak D call: TRBD1 (6 bases). Trimming stripped 3 bases from V and 2 bases from J, with 12 bases between. This CDR3 is 14 amino acids long. Germline V gene sequence: CDR1 SGHRS, CDR2 YFSETQ. The CDR3 nucleotides are TGCGCCAGCAGCTCGTTTACAGGGACCTACGAGCAGTACTTC. Residues: CASSSFTGTYEQYF.

The rearrangement uses TRBV15 and TRBJ2-7; 8 nucleotides align to TRBD1. Germline CDR1 reads LNHNV; CDR2 reads YYDKDF (reference sequence). This CDR3 contains 13 residues. Trimming removed 9 bases from V and 7 bases from J; junction bases left unmatched: 11. CDR3 loop: CATATGQGREQYF. The DNA of the CDR3 is TGTGCCACTGCTACCGGACAGGGAAGGGAGCAGTACTTC.

This clone appeared once. The chain employs TRBV7-2 and TRBJ2-7, with D perhaps given as TRBD1 or TRBD2 (5 bases each). Trimming left V 4 bases short and J 3 bases short, with 10 bases between. The CDR3 is 13 amino acids. In germline, CDR1 is SGHTA, CDR2 FQGNSA. The CDR3, as DNA: TGTGCCAGCAGCTGGGACGCCTACTACGAGCAGTACTTC. As protein: CASSWDAYYEQYF.

The genes are TRBV11-3 and TRBJ2-1, with a weak D call TRBD1 (5 bases). Germline lookup yields CDR1 SGHNT and CDR2 YENEEA. The CDR3 totals 14 residues. V lost 1 base and J lost 8, with 12 bases in between. DNA for the CDR3: TGTGCCAGCAGCTTAGCTCAGGGTTTCCATGAGCAGTTCTTC. The encoded protein is CASSLAQGFHEQFF.

V is TRBV21-1 and J is TRBJ1-4; the table's D call, TRBD1, has no DNA check behind it. TRBV21-1 corresponds to a pseudogene. This CDR3 contains 23 residues. CDR3 residues: CASSKVPASGTGGVRATNEKLFF. In DNA, the CDR3 is TGTGCCAGCAGCAAAGTACCAGCATCCGGTACAGGGGGCGTTAGGGCAACTAATGAAAAACTGTTTTTT.

The chain uses TRBV9 and TRBJ1-6, with 7 bases fitting TRBD1. The CDR3 covers 14 residues. Germline V gene sequence: CDR1 SGDLS, CDR2 YYNGEE. With V trimmed by 3 bases and J by 10 bases, 7 bases remained unmatched. CDR3 bases: TGTGCCAGCAGCGCCGACAGGGTATACTCACCCCTCCACTTT. Its translation: CASSADRVYSPLHF.

This chain links TRBV3-1 (or the pseudogene TRBV3-2) with TRBJ1-3; tentatively, D is TRBD1 (6 bases). Germline V gene data show CDR1 as LGHDT and CDR2 as YNNKEL (reference sequence). V was trimmed by 4 bases and J by 0 bases, leaving 7 bases between them. This CDR3 comprises 14 residues. CDR3 nucleotides: TGTGCCAGCAGCCGGACAGACTCTGGAAACACCATATATTTT. It encodes CASSRTDSGNTIYF.

The chain carries TRBV10-2 and TRBJ2-4, with D possibly TRBD1 on 5 matching bases. The CDR3 extends over 13 amino acids. V lost 4 bases and J lost 1, with 5 bases in between. CDR1 and CDR2 from the germline V gene are WSHSY and SAAADI. CDR3 in DNA: TGCGCCAGCAGTGCAGGGGCCAAAAACATTCAGTACTTC. Amino acid sequence: CASSAGAKNIQYF.

The chain carries TRBV5-4 and TRBJ1-2; no reliable D call. V was shortened by 3 bases and J by 5 bases, with 11 bases between the two germline ends. The CDR3 runs 13 residues. Germline-derived CDR1 and CDR2 are SGHNT and YYREEE (reference sequence). The CDR3 region is CASSSGVKYGYTF. CDR3 coding DNA: TGTGCCAGCAGCTCCGGGGTTAAATATGGCTACACCTTC.

This rearrangement joins TRBV7-9 to TRBJ2-7, with TRBD1 matching over 10 bases. J was trimmed by 1 base and V by 6 bases; bases with no gene match: 3. Per germline, CDR1 SEHNR and CDR2 FQNEAQ (reference sequence). This CDR3 has 14 residues. Here the CDR3 reads CASRGGQGSYEQYF. CDR3 DNA: TGTGCCAGCAGAGGGGGACAGGGGTCCTACGAGCAGTACTTC.

The chain carries TRBV18 and TRBJ1-1, with a tentative D call TRBD1 (6 bases). V was pared by 0 bases and J by 5 bases, with 13 bases between. CDR1 is KGHSH and CDR2 is LQKENI in the germline V gene. The CDR3 runs 15 residues. CDR3 sequence: CASSPPGGLGTEAFF. For the CDR3, the DNA is TGTGCCAGCTCACCACCGGGGGGCCTGGGGACTGAAGCTTTCTTT.

This chain joins TRBV14 and TRBJ1-6, with D possibly being TRBD1 (6 bases). This CDR3 spans 15 amino acids. Trimming left V 1 base short and J 8 bases short, with 12 bases between. Germline CDR1 reads SGHDN; CDR2 reads FVKESK. The CDR3 bases are TGTGCCAGCAGCCAAGGTCCCGGGGGCTATTCACCCCTCCACTTT. This encodes CASSQGPGGYSPLHF.

The chain employs TRBV19 and TRBJ1-5, with 8 bases that match TRBD1. Germline lookup yields CDR1 LNHDA and CDR2 SQIVND (reference sequence). The CDR3 is made up of 15 amino acids. Trimming removed 9 bases from V and 1 base from J; junction bases left unmatched: 8. The CDR3 DNA follows: TGTGCCAGCAGAGACAGGGGAGGAAGCAATCAGCCCCAGCATTTT. It yields the protein CASRDRGGSNQPQHF.

This clone was detected only once. The rearrangement uses TRBV10-3 and TRBJ1-3; 7 bases match TRBD1. In germline, CDR1 is ENHRY, CDR2 SYGVKD. V shed 6 bases and J 8 bases; nucleotides not matched to a gene: 4. The CDR3 sequence is 12 residues long. The CDR3 sequence is CAIRTGTHTIYF. Here the CDR3 DNA reads TGTGCCATCAGGACAGGGACACACACCATATATTTT.

The V gene is TRBV4-1, the J gene TRBJ2-5; D is uncertain. CDR3 length: 13 amino acids. The V end was cut by 1 base, the J end by 5 bases, with 8 bases between. Germline assignment: CDR1 MGHRA and CDR2 YSYEKL. CDR3 residues: CASSQGLPETQYF. CDR3 coding DNA: TGCGCCAGCAGCCAAGGACTGCCGGAGACCCAGTACTTC.

The V and J genes are TRBV6-6 and TRBJ2-5, with 11 bases fitting TRBD2. Germline V gives CDR1 MNHNY, CDR2 SVGAGI (reference sequence). The CDR3 covers 16 residues. V dropped 7 bases and J dropped 0; count of bases not matched to a gene: 7. This CDR3 is CASTRVAGGYQETQYF. CDR3 nucleotide sequence: TGTGCCAGCACCAGGGTAGCGGGGGGGTACCAAGAGACCCAGTACTTC.

DNA for the CDR3: TGTGCCAGTAGGTCGACTAACTCCTACAATGAGCAGTTCTTC. Amino acids: CASRSTNSYNEQFF. This chain joins TRBV19 and TRBJ2-1; D is perhaps TRBD2 (5 bases). The ends were cut back, 6 bases at V and 0 bases at J, with 9 bases in the middle. CDR3 size: 14 residues. The germline gives CDR1 LNHDA, CDR2 SQIVND (reference sequence). The full variable domain, its missing parts supplied by reference TRBV19 and TRBJ2-1, is DGGITQSPKYLFRKEGQNVTLSCEQNLNHDAMYWYRQDPGQGLRLIYYSQIVNDFQKGDIAEGYSVSREKKESFPLTVTSAQKNPTAFYLCASRSTNSYNEQFFGPGTRLTVL.

The chain joins TRBV9 to TRBJ1-6, with D possibly TRBD1 on 5 matching bases. The CDR3 sequence is 15 residues long. Germline V lookup: CDR1 SGDLS, CDR2 YYNGEE. V gave up 3 bases and J gave up 6 bases, with 13 bases separating them. The CDR3 DNA reads TGTGCCAGCAGCGCCCAGACAGCGACTAATTCACCCCTCCACTTT. Its protein product is CASSAQTATNSPLHF.

This clone is a singleton in its sample. The chain carries TRBV21-1 and TRBJ1-5; no DNA check was done on the table's D call, TRBD1. TRBV21-1 is recorded as a pseudogene. The CDR3 length is 16 residues. The CDR3 DNA reads TGTGCCAGCAGCAAAGATCTGGACAGGGTGTATCAGCCCCAGCATTTT. Its translation: CASSKDLDRVYQPQHF.

The CDR3 loop is CASSVGGAPRYTF. The DNA for the CDR3 is TGTGCCAGCAGCGTGGGGGGGGCCCCTCGCTACACCTTC. The chain has TRBV9 and TRBJ1-2; tentative D call: TRBD1 (6 bases). Germline assignment: CDR1 SGDLS and CDR2 YYNGEE. With 2 bases removed from V and 9 bases from J, the gap between germline ends came to 14 bases. CDR3 length: 13 residues.